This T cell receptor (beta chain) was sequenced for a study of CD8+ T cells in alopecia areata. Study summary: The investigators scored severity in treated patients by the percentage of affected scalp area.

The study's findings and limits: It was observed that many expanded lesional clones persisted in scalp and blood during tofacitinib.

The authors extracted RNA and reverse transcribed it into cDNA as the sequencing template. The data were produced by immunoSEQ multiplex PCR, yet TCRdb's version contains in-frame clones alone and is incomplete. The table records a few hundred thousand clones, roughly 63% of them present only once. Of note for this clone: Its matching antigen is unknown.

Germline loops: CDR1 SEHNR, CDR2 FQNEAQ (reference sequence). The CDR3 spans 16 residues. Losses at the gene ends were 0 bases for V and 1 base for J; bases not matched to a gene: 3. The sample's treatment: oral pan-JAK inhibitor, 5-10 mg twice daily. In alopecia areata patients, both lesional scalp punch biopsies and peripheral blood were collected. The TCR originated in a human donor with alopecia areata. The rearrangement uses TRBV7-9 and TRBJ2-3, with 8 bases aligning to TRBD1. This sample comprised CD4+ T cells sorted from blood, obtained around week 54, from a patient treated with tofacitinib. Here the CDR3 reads CASSLALGQGTDTQYF. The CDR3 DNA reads TGTGCCAGCAGCTTAGCACTGGGACAGGGCACAGATACGCAGTATTTT. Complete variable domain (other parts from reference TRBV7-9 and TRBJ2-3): DTGVSQNPRHKITKRGQNVTFRCDPISEHNRLYWYRQTLGQGPEFLTYFQNEAQLEKSRLLSDRFSAERPKGSFSTLEIQRTEQGDSAMYLCASSLALGQGTDTQYFGPGTRLTVL.